This T cell receptor (beta chain) was sequenced for a study of control samples from healthy donors and cancer patients. Produced via immunoSEQ multiplex PCR; TCRdb's table is partial and in-frame only. Of about 49,000 clones in the sample, about 86% are singletons; the top ten hold 2.8%. The CDR3 runs 13 residues. In germline, CDR1 is LGHDT, CDR2 YNNKEL (reference sequence). V lost 5 bases, J lost 1 base, and 8 bases lay in between. The TCR was taken from a woman in her forties or fifties with lung cancer. The sequenced material came from PBMCs. The chain employs TRBV3-1 (or the pseudogene TRBV3-2) and TRBJ1-1; no firm D call. Written as DNA, the CDR3 is TGTGCCAGCAGCGTCTACAGGAACACTGAAGCTTTCTTT. This encodes CASSVYRNTEAFF.